This record covers a single T cell receptor beta chain. Indicated time point: newly diagnosed GD, antithyroid drugs for less than 3 months. The TCR library was prepared using RNA isolated from PBMCs. This sample is drawn from a study of regulatory T cells in long-lasting Graves disease. Relying on iRepertoire HTBI primers and Arm-PCR of CDR3 regions, the team built TCR beta libraries. From the multiplex PCR reads, TCRdb called clonotypes with MiXCR, one entry per CDR3 protein. The sample gives 350,000 to 500,000 distinct CDR3 sequences, about 15% of which show up once; over 15% is in the top ten. V shed 1 base and J 2 bases; nucleotides not matched to a gene: 4. Germline values: CDR1 LNHDA, CDR2 SQIVND (reference sequence). The CDR3 length is 15 residues. Another study also made use of these data, one on T cells in Graves' hyperthyroidism and ophthalmopathy.

This TCR was recovered from a woman aged 45-59 years with Graves disease. Sequencing used peripheral blood mononuclear cells (PBMCs), obtained at new diagnosis, from a patient treated with antithyroid drugs. The chain couples TRBV19 to TRBJ2-5; 7 positions match TRBD2. DNA of the CDR3: TGTGCCAGTAGTATAGCAGCGGGAAATCAAGAGACCCAGTACTTC. As protein: CASSIAAGNQETQYF.